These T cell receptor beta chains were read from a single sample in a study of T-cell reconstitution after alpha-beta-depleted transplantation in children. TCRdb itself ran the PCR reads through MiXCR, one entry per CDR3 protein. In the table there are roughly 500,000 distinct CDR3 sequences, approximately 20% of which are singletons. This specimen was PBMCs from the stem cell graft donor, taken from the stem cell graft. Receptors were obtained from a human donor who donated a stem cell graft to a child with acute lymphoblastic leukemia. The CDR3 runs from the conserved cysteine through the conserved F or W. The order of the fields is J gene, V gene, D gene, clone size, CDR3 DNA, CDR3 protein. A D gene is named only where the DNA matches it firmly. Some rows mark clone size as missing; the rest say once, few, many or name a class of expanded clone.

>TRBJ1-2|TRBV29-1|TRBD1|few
TGCAGCTGTCGACAGGGAGCTAACTATGGCTACACCTTC
CSCRQGANYGYTF
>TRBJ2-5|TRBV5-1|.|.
TGCGCCAGCAGCTTAACGCCCCGCGCAGAGACCCAGTACTTC
CASSLTPRAETQYF
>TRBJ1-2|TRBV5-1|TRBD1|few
TGCGCCAGCAGCTTGGACGGACAGGGTGACTATGGCTACACCTTC
CASSLDGQGDYGYTF
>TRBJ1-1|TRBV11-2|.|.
TGTGCCAGCAGCTTAACGGGGTTTCAAGCTTTCTTT
CASSLTGFQAFF
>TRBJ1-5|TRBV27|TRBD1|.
TGTGCCAGCAGTCAGTCCGGGACAGGATTGAGCAATCAGCCCCAGCATTTT
CASSQSGTGLSNQPQHF
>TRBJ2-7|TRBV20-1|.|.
TGCAGTGCTAGAGTCGGCCTGGAGCAGTACTTC
CSARVGLEQYF
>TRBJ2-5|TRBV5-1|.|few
TGCGCCAGCAGCTTGGTGGACTTGGGGACCCAGTACTTC
CASSLVDLGTQYF
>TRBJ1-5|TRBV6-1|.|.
TGTGCCAGCAGCCCAACAGAGACGAATCAGCCCCAGCATTTT
CASSPTETNQPQHF
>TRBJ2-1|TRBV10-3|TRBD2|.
TGTGCCATCAGTGAGGGGAGTTCCCCTTGGGGGACTAGCATTAGGACCTTACACAATGAGCAGTTCTTC
CAISEGSSPWGTSIRTLHNEQFF
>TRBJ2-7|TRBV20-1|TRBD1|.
TGCAGTGCTAGCACAGGGGGCTACGAGCAGTACTTC
CSASTGGYEQYF
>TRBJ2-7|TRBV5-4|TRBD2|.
TGTGCCAGCAGCTCCTCTGCGGGACTACCATACGAGCAGTACTTC
CASSSSAGLPYEQYF
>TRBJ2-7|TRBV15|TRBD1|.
TGTGCCACCAGCAGTAAACAGGGGTACGAGCTGTACTTC
CATSSKQGYELYF
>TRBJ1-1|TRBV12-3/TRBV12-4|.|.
TGTGCCAGCAGTTTGATGGGGCAAACTGAAGCTTTCTTT
CASSLMGQTEAFF
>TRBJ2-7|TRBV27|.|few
TGTGCCAGCCGCTATTCGGGAAATTCCGAGCAGTACTTC
CASRYSGNSEQYF
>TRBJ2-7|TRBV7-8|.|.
TGTGCCAGCAGCTTAGGCGGTCAGTTCTACGAGCAGTACTTC
CASSLGGQFYEQYF
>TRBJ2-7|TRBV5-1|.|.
TGCGCCAGCAGCCCACGAGTGGTGGACGAGCAGTACTTC
CASSPRVVDEQYF
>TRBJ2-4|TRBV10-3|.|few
TGTGCCATCAGTGAACCCGGGAAGGAAAACATTCAGTACTTC
CAISEPGKENIQYF
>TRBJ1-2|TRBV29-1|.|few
TGCAGCGTTGACCGGGGCTATGGCTACACCTTC
CSVDRGYGYTF
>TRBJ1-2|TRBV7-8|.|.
TGTGCCAGCAGCTTAGGGTCACCTTCGAGCTATGGCTACACCTTC
CASSLGSPSSYGYTF
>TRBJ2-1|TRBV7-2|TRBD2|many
TGTGCCAGCAGCTACCTAGCGGGGGCCTACAATGAGCAGTTCTTC
CASSYLAGAYNEQFF
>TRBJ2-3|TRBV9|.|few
TGTGCCAGCAGCGTGGCAGGGACAGATACGCAGTATTTT
CASSVAGTDTQYF
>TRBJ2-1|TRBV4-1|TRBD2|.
TGCGCCAGCAGCCAAGATCGGCTAGCGGGAGTCAATGAGCAGTTCTTC
CASSQDRLAGVNEQFF
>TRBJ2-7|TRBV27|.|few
TGTGCCAACCCGGTTACCGAGCAGTACTTC
CANPVTEQYF
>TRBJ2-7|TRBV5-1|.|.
TGCGCCAGCATCCTTTCCTACGAGCAGTACTTC
CASILSYEQYF
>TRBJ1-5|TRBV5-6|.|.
TGTGCCAGCAGCCCCGGAGAAAGGGCTAGCAATCAGCCCCAGCATTTT
CASSPGERASNQPQHF
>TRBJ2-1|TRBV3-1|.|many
TGTGCCAGCAGCCAAGAGCTAGCAAATTACAATGAGCAGTTCTTC
CASSQELANYNEQFF
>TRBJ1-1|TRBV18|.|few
TGTGCCAGCGTACCATTGGGAGGGGCGAACACTGAAGCTTTCTTT
CASVPLGGANTEAFF
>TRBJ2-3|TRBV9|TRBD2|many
TGTGCCAGCAGCGGATGGGGACTAGCGGGATTAGATACGCAGTATTTT
CASSGWGLAGLDTQYF